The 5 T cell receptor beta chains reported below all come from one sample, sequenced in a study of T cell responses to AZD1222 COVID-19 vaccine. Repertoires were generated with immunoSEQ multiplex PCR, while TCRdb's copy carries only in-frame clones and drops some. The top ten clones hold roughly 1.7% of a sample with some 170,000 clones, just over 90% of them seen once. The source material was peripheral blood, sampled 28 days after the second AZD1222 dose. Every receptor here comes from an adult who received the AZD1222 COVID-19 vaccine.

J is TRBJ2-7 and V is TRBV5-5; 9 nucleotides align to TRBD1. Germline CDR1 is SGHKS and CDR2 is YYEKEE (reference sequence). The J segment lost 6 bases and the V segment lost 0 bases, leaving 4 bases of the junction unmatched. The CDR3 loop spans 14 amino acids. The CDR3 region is CASSLDRGRFEQYF. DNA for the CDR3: TGTGCCAGCAGCTTGGACAGGGGGCGATTCGAGCAGTACTTC.

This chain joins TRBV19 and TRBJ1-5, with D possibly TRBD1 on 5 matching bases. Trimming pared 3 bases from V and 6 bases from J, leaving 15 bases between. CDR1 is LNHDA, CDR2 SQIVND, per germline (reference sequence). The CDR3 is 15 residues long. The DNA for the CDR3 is TGTGCCAGTAGTATTCTTGGGCAGGGTGGTCAGCCCCAGCATTTT. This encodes CASSILGQGGQPQHF.

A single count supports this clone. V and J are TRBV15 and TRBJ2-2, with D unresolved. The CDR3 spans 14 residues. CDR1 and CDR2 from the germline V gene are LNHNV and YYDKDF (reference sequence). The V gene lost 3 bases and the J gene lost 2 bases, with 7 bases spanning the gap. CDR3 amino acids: CATSSYPNTGELFF. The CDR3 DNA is TGTGCCACCAGCAGCTACCCTAACACCGGGGAGCTGTTTTTT.

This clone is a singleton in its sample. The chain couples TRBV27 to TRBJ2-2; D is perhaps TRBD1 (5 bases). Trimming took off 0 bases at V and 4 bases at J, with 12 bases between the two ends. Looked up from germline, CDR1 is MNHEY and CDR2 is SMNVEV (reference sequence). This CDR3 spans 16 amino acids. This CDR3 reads CASSLSAQGGTGELFF. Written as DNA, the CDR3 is TGTGCCAGCAGTTTATCCGCCCAGGGTGGCACCGGGGAGCTGTTTTTT.

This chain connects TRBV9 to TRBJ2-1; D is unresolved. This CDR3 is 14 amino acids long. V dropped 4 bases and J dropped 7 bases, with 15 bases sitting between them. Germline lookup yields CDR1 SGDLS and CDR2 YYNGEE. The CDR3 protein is CASSPPARENEQFF. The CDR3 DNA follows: TGTGCCAGCAGCCCTCCGGCTAGGGAAAATGAGCAGTTCTTC.